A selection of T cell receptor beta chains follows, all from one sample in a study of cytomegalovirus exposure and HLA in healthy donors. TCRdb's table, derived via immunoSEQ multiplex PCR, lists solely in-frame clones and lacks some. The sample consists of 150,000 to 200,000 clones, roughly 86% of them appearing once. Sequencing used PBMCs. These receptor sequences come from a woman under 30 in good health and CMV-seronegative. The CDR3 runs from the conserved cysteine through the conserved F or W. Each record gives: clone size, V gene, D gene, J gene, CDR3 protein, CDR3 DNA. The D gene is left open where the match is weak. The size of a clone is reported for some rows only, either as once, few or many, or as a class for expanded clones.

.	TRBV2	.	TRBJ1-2	CASRKDRNYGYTF	TGTGCCAGCAGGAAAGACAGAAACTATGGCTACACCTTC
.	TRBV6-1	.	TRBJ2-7	CASSSGYYEQYF	TGTGCCAGCTCCTCAGGGTATTACGAGCAGTACTTC
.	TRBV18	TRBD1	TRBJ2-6	CASSPMIQGAGGANVLTF	TGTGCCAGCTCACCGATGATACAGGGGGCAGGGGGGGCCAACGTCCTGACTTTC
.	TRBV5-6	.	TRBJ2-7	CASSFRAYEQYF	TGTGCCAGCAGCTTCAGGGCCTACGAGCAGTACTTC
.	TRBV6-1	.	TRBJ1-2	CASRRGGDYGYTF	TGTGCCAGCCGGAGAGGAGGGGACTATGGCTACACCTTC
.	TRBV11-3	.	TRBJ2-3	CASSLARSTDTQYF	TGTGCCAGCAGCTTAGCGCGTTCCACAGATACGCAGTATTTT
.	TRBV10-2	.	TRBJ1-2	CASSESGVGYTF	TGCGCCAGCAGTGAGTCCGGAGTTGGCTACACCTTC
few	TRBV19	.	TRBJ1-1	CASSIRRNTEAFF	TGTGCCAGTAGTATCAGGCGGAACACTGAAGCTTTCTTT
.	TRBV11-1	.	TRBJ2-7	CASSYPRSPYEQYF	TGTGCCAGCAGCTACCCCCGGTCGCCCTACGAGCAGTACTTC
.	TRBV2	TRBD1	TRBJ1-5	CASSERTGGIGNQPQHF	TGTGCCAGCAGTGAACGGACAGGGGGCATCGGCAATCAGCCCCAGCATTTT
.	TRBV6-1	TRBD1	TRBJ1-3	CASSERQGIRGNTIYF	TGTGCCAGCAGTGAAAGACAGGGGATCCGAGGAAACACCATATATTTT
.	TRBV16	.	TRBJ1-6	CASSSQGFSNSPLHF	TGTGCCAGCAGCTCGCAGGGATTCAGTAATTCACCCCTCCACTTT
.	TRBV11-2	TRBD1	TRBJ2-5	CASSIYGTGGGETQYF	TGTGCCAGCAGCATCTACGGGACAGGGGGCGGGGAGACCCAGTACTTC
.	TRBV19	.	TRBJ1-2	CASSQILDFTIEYGYTF	TGTGCCAGTAGTCAAATACTTGACTTCACAATTGAATATGGCTACACCTTC
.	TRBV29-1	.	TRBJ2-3	CSVERQGQDTQYF	TGCAGCGTTGAAAGGCAGGGCCAAGATACGCAGTATTTT
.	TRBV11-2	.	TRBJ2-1	CASSLDPGGIWEQFF	TGTGCCAGCAGCTTAGATCCCGGAGGCATATGGGAGCAGTTCTTC
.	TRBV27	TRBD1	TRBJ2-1	CASSLLDRGLDNEQFF	TGTGCCAGCAGTTTACTGGACAGGGGTCTAGACAATGAGCAGTTCTTC
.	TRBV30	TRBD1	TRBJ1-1	CAWSPRDRLGTEAFF	TGTGCCTGGAGCCCTAGGGACAGGTTGGGTACTGAAGCTTTCTTT
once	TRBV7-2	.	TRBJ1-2	CASSHTGTTNYGYTF	TGTGCCAGCAGCCACACCGGGACAACTAACTATGGCTACACCTTC
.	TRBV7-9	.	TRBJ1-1	CSSSLYRQSTEAFF	TGTTCCAGCAGCTTATATCGACAATCCACTGAAGCTTTCTTT
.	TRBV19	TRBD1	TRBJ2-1	CASAERDRAYNEQFF	TGTGCCAGCGCTGAGCGGGACAGGGCCTACAATGAGCAGTTCTTC
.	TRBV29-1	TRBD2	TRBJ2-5	CSVDPSGRVETQYF	TGCAGCGTTGATCCTAGCGGGAGGGTGGAGACCCAGTACTTC